This T cell receptor (beta chain) is drawn from a study of PD-L1 blockade in urothelial cancer. As for the study in general: It was at 3 weeks (second dose) and 6 weeks after treatment start that blood was analyzed.

Only in-frame clones appear in the TCRdb table, and some are missing; sequencing was by immunoSEQ multiplex PCR. There are approximately 32,000 clones in the sample; 82% occur only once, and about 7% lies in the top ten. Whole-study findings and limits: Clones that were tumor-associated expanded more in the blood of durable-benefit patients at 3 weeks.

Noted time point: pretreatment peripheral blood. As regards this clone: The antigen remains unidentified.

The CDR3 has 16 residues. The V and J ends lost 0 bases and 0 bases respectively, with 11 bases between them. CDR1 and CDR2 (germline): SGHRS, YFSETQ. This sample comprised PBMCs, obtained around atezolizumab (anti-PD-L1) treatment. The clonotype comes from a man aged 60-69 years with urothelial cancer. This sequence joins TRBV5-1 and TRBJ2-3; tentative D call: TRBD2 (5 bases). CDR3 coding DNA: TGCGCCAGCAGCTTGGCCCCCGGCGGGAGCACAGATACGCAGTATTTT. Encoded protein: CASSLAPGGSTDTQYF.